These 20 T cell receptor beta chains were all obtained from the same sample, sequenced in a study of molecular identifiers for immune sequencing clone quantification. TCRdb reanalysed the PCR reads using MiXCR and keeps one entry per CDR3 protein. The table lists roughly 630,000 distinct CDR3 sequences, approximately 24% of them singletons. Sequenced input: naive CD8+ T cells from blood, with Jurkat cell RNA spiked in. Subset given: FACS-sorted CD8+CD4-CCR7+CD45RA+ naive T cells. The receptors derive from a human donor in good health. Some libraries in this study had Jurkat cell RNA spiked in.

This clonotype was detected a few times. This chain connects TRBV2 to TRBJ2-2, with D perhaps matching TRBD1 or TRBD2 (5 bases each). V gave up 10 bases and J gave up 7 bases, with 19 bases separating them. The CDR3 spans 14 residues. Looked up from germline, CDR1 is SNHLY and CDR2 is FYNNEI. The CDR3 sequence is CATNSGQDRGELFF. CDR3 DNA: TGTGCCACCAACTCGGGGCAGGACCGCGGGGAGCTGTTTTTT.

Details on this clonotype: A much larger clonotype is one base distant, so this may be a read error. V is TRBV7-9 and J is TRBJ2-5, with 9 bases lining up with TRBD1. The CDR3 sequence is 14 residues long. Germline-derived CDR1 and CDR2 are SEHNR and FQNEAQ (reference sequence). Losses at the gene ends were 4 bases for V and 4 bases for J; bases not matched to a gene: 4. The CDR3: CASSSGQGAETQYF. The CDR3 DNA reads TGTGCCAGCAGCTCGGGACAGGGAGCAGAGACCCAGTACTTC.

Regarding this clonotype: Germline and junction disagree at one end, which may indicate a read error. CDR3 in DNA: TGCGACAGCAGCCAAGGGCAGGGCGCCTACGAGCAGTACTTC. It specifies CDSSQGQGAYEQYF. The chain carries TRBV4-1 and TRBJ2-7, with D possibly being TRBD1 (5 bases). This CDR3 has 14 amino acids. Germline CDR1 MGHRA, CDR2 YSYEKL.

A few counts support this clonotype. The V call is TRBV7-9, the J call TRBJ2-7; tentative D call: TRBD1 (5 bases). CDR3 length: 13 amino acids. Deletions cut 5 bases from V and 4 bases from J, with 12 bases between. CDR1 SEHNR and CDR2 FQNEAQ come from the germline V gene (reference sequence). CDR3 coding DNA: TGTGCCAGCAGCGACAGTCTAGGATACGAGCAGTACTTC. Its translation: CASSDSLGYEQYF.

The chain couples TRBV5-1 to TRBJ1-1; 8 bases agree with TRBD1. Germline CDR1 is SGHRS and CDR2 is YFSETQ. Trimming cost V 2 bases and J 11 bases; bases outside gene matches: 8. There are 13 residues in the CDR3. CDR3 bases: TGCGCCAGCAGCTTAGACAGGGGAACCCTGGCTTTCTTT. It translates to CASSLDRGTLAFF.

The chain recombines TRBV4-1 with TRBJ2-7; 8 nucleotides align to TRBD1. The CDR3 is 15 amino acids. V shed 1 base, J shed 2 bases, and the junction held 4 bases outside the gene matches. CDR1 is MGHRA, CDR2 YSYEKL, per germline. CDR3 sequence: CASSQGRTGTYEQYF. In nucleotides, the CDR3 is TGCGCCAGCAGCCAAGGACGGACAGGGACCTACGAGCAGTACTTC.

This clonotype has ten or more counts. This rearrangement joins TRBV4-3 to TRBJ1-1, with TRBD1 identical over 9 bases. Germline V gene sequence: CDR1 LGHNA, CDR2 YSLEER. After removal of 6 bases from V and 6 bases from J, the junction contained 8 bases not matched to a gene. The CDR3 spans 14 residues. The DNA for the CDR3 is TGCGCCAGCAGTTCCGGGACAGGGTCCCCTGAAGCTTTCTTT. Translating it yields CASSSGTGSPEAFF.

Notes on this clonotype: This could be a read error, since a much larger clone is one nucleotide away. This chain links TRBV5-1 with TRBJ1-5; a possible D gene is TRBD1 (5 bases). Germline loops: CDR1 SGHRS, CDR2 YFSETQ. Deletions cut 2 bases from V and 9 bases from J, with 18 bases between. The CDR3 totals 15 residues. CDR3: CASSFLGPQEGPQHF. CDR3 bases: TGCGCCAGCAGCTTTTTGGGACCCCAGGAGGGGCCCCAGCATTTT.

The chain uses TRBV19 and TRBJ2-3; TRBD2 matches 8 bases. Trimming took 3 bases from V and 4 from J; bases not matched to a gene: 6. Per germline, CDR1 LNHDA and CDR2 SQIVND (reference sequence). The CDR3 totals 15 residues. The chain's CDR3 is CASSISGGHADTQYF. DNA of the CDR3: TGTGCCAGTAGTATTTCGGGGGGGCACGCAGATACGCAGTATTTT.

Points on this clonotype: A much more abundant neighbour one base away suggests this may be a read error. The chain employs TRBV6-6 and TRBJ2-3; D is undetermined. This CDR3 spans 13 amino acids. Germline-derived CDR1 and CDR2 are MNHNY and SVGAGI (reference sequence). CDR3 sequence (DNA): TGTGCCAGCAGTTACTCGTTCACAGATACGCGGTATTTT. It yields the protein CASSYSFTDTRYF.

The chain employs TRBV19 and TRBJ1-1; a weak D match, TRBD1 (5 bases). The CDR3 extends over 14 amino acids. V was trimmed by 1 base and J by 1 base, leaving 7 bases between them. From germline, CDR1 is LNHDA and CDR2 SQIVND (reference sequence). Here the CDR3 reads CASSIGQTNTEAFF. CDR3 in DNA: TGTGCCAGTAGTATAGGACAGACGAACACTGAAGCTTTCTTT.

This clonotype has a single count. The junction does not match germline at one end; this may be a read error. This chain links TRBV4-3 with TRBJ1-3; no definite D call. Germline lookup yields CDR1 LGHNA and CDR2 YSLEER. The CDR3 totals 15 residues. The CDR3 nucleotides are TGCGCCAGCGGCCAAGATTGGGGCTCTGGAAACACCATATATTTT. Protein: CASGQDWGSGNTIYF.

This clonotype was found many times. The J gene is TRBJ2-7, the V gene TRBV28; the D gene is possibly TRBD2 (7 bases). V lost 3 bases and J lost 7, with 13 bases in between. CDR3 size: 13 residues. Germline lookup yields CDR1 MDHEN and CDR2 SYDVKM. CDR3 nucleotide sequence: TGTGCCAGCAGTTTGGGGGGGGCGAGGGAGCAGTACTTC. Encoded protein: CASSLGGAREQYF.

This clonotype appeared many times. The V call is TRBV28, the J call TRBJ2-7; 7 bases map to TRBD1. V trimming: 5 bases; J trimming: 2 bases; junction bases outside the gene matches: 12. The CDR3 consists of 16 residues. Germline CDR1 MDHEN, CDR2 SYDVKM. CDR3 in amino acids: CASSLRGQSPPYEQYF. The CDR3 DNA is TGTGCCAGCAGTCTAAGGGGACAGTCTCCCCCCTACGAGCAGTACTTC.

Remarks on this clonotype: Being one base from a much bigger clone, this may be a read error. The V call is TRBV14, the J call TRBJ2-3; the D gene is possibly TRBD1 (6 bases). Per the germline V gene, CDR1 is SGHDN and CDR2 is FVKESK. CDR3 length: 14 residues. CDR3 nucleotide sequence: TGTGCCGGCAGCCTCACAACAGGGCCCGATACGCAGTATTTT. It specifies CAGSLTTGPDTQYF.

V gene TRBV6-2 or TRBV6-3 combines with J gene TRBJ2-3, with D maybe TRBD2 (6 bases). Germline V lookup: CDR1 MNHEY, CDR2 SVGEGT. CDR3 length: 17 amino acids. V was cut by 4 bases and J by 0 bases, with 17 bases left in between. CDR3 sequence reads: CASSFLAAGLSTDTQYF. The CDR3 nucleotides are TGTGCCAGCAGTTTCCTTGCAGCGGGCCTTAGCACAGATACGCAGTATTTT.

Concerning this clonotype itself: One end of the junction is discordant with germline, which a read error may explain. This chain joins TRBV6-2 or TRBV6-3 and TRBJ1-5; D is undetermined. Germline V gene data show CDR1 as MNHEY and CDR2 as SVGEGT. This CDR3 is built from 13 residues. The chain's CDR3 is CASSPNSNQPRHF. CDR3 bases: TGTGCCAGCAGTCCAAACAGCAATCAGCCCCGGCATTTT.

This clonotype has just a few counts. The germline gene is not matched at one end of the junction; a read error may be the cause. The V and J genes are TRBV19 and TRBJ2-1; 14 bases fit TRBD2. CDR1 and CDR2 (germline): LNHDA, SQIVND (reference sequence). The length of the CDR3 is 14 residues. This CDR3 reads CASSIGTSGSPGVF. DNA for the CDR3: TGTGCCAGTAGTATCGGGACTAGCGGGAGCCCAGGGGTCTTC.

This sequence joins TRBV27 and TRBJ2-5; 12 bases align to TRBD2. CDR3 length: 17 amino acids. The germline V gene has CDR1 MNHEY and CDR2 SMNVEV (reference sequence). Trimming at V came to 5 bases and at J to 2 bases, leaving 9 bases not matched to a gene. The chain's CDR3 is CASSRLAGAVEQETQYF. For the CDR3, the DNA is TGTGCCAGCAGTAGACTAGCGGGAGCCGTTGAGCAAGAGACCCAGTACTTC.

Remarks on this clonotype: The missing conserved phenylalanine or tryptophan at the end of this CDR3 makes a read error likely. V is TRBV6-2 or TRBV6-3 and J is TRBJ1-6; TRBD1 is a possible D gene (5 bases). Trimming took off 5 bases at V and 0 bases at J, with 11 bases between the two ends. This CDR3 region has 16 residues. CDR1 is MNHEY, CDR2 SVGEGT, per germline. The CDR3 DNA follows: TGTGCCAGCAGTCAACAGGCGAGCTCCTATAATTCACCCCTCCACATT. This encodes CASSQQASSYNSPLHI.